The TCR beta chain described here comes from a study of shared T cell receptors in the human thymus (dated by TCRdb to the early 2020s). General notes on the study: The study examined how self-reactive, shared T-cell receptor alpha chains are generated in the human thymus.

A distance of 31 bases separates the germline ends of V and J, which lose 5 bases and 5 bases respectively. The CDR3 measures 20 amino acids from cysteine to phenylalanine. CDR3 DNA is the only sequence kept; it has 60 bases, read in frame from the first base. As encoded in the germline V gene, CDR1 is MDHEN while CDR2 is SYDVKM. Library preparation employed the immunoSEQ multiplex PCR assay. The table was pulled from immuneACCESS by TCRdb, which kept in-frame rearrangements only. Such tables lose some clones; where checked, under half of the loss comes from unresolved V genes, and the rest has no known cause. Within this sample are 500,000 to 850,000 clones, with around 87% of them counted one time only. The ten most abundant clones make up 0.0094% of the sample. In its sample, this clone was seen once. No antigen is known for it. Qualities for individual bases were not recorded, and no much larger clone is one base off.

A further study also used this sample, focusing on human thymus T cells. That second publication adds: In Finland, the donors were immunologically healthy infants who were having open corrective cardiac surgery for congenital heart defects. Thymus tissue was obtained as surgical resects removed during corrective cardiac surgery. Both the thymic and the peripheral blood repertoires appeared to show biased V and J gene segment usage. The related research found that thymic TCR repertoires overlapped highly between unrelated individuals. TCR alpha and beta repertoires from seven to nine infant thymus samples and a few related peripheral blood samples were characterized in the study. The infant donors were roughly 6 to 250 days old, and the cohort included several males and a couple of females. Thymocytes were released mechanically from tissue and stored at -70 °C as pellets of roughly 9.5-32 million cells. Genomic DNA was extracted from frozen cell pellets with a QIAsymphony instrument. Using the immunoSEQ multiplex PCR assay, the TCRB and TCRAD loci were amplified from a standardized quantity of quality-controlled genomic DNA. Amplicons spanned the V(D)J region at a length sufficient to cover the CDR3 and identify V and J genes. The amplicons were sequenced on an Illumina platform via the commercial immunoSEQ service. Corrections for primer bias and sequencing errors followed previously described methods, while TCRAD and TCRB definitions were based on the IMGT database. Repertoires were analysed with immunoSEQ Analyzer 3.0 and VDJTools, covering basic statistics, V/J segment usage, diversity estimates, rarefaction and pairwise overlap. Diversity was estimated using the Chao1, ChaoE, Efron-Thisted, Shannon and inverse Simpson indices, and was also estimated on datasets down-sampled to the size of the smallest sample. Repertoire overlap was assessed by strict matching of CDR3 nucleotide sequence, V gene and J gene, and clustering was done by Jaccard-based multidimensional scaling. On average, thymus samples yielded around 800,000 unique TCRB clonotypes, whereas blood samples yielded 65,000 to 100,000.

The sequence was collected from a boy under two years old with a congenital heart defect. Donor details come from another sample of the same person, matched by shared clones. This sequence uses TRBV28 and TRBJ2-1; perhaps TRBD2 is the D gene, with 5 bases matching. Sequencing used thymocytes. The DNA is as follows: TGTGCCAGCAGTCCCGGTCAAAACCCGGGAAGAGTGGGCCCACACAATGAGCAGTTCTTC. This translates into CASSPGQNPGRVGPHNEQFF.